These T cell receptor beta chains were read from a single sample in a study of cytomegalovirus exposure and HLA in healthy donors. Sequencing was performed with immunoSEQ multiplex PCR; in TCRdb, only in-frame clones are kept and a portion is missing. The sample yields nearly 110,000 clones, roughly 87% seen once. Sequenced material: PBMCs. The source of these receptors is a man aged 30 to 39 in good health and CMV-seropositive. CDR3s include the opening cysteine and the closing phenylalanine or tryptophan. D genes are given only for firm matches. The listing skips clone size in some rows; elsewhere it reads once, few, many or a size class.

V gene	clone size	J gene	D gene	CDR3 length	CDR3 protein	CDR3 DNA
TRBV21-1	.	TRBJ2-2	.	17	CATVGLAGVGDTGELFF	TGTGCCACCGTGGGACTAGCGGGGGTGGGAGACACCGGGGAGCTGTTTTTT
TRBV6-1	.	TRBJ2-3	.	12	CASGSPLDTQYF	TGTGCCTCAGGTTCCCCCTTAGATACGCAGTATTTT
TRBV5-1	.	TRBJ1-2	TRBD1	13	CASTPGQNYGYTF	TGCGCCAGCACGCCGGGACAGAACTATGGCTACACCTTC
TRBV7-9	.	TRBJ1-2	.	16	CSSSDGDRPRVSGYTF	TGTTCCAGCAGCGATGGAGACAGGCCTCGAGTTAGCGGCTACACCTTC
TRBV7-8	few	TRBJ1-6	TRBD1	14	CASSLGQGHSPLHF	TGTGCCAGCAGCCTAGGACAGGGGCATTCACCCCTCCACTTT
TRBV6-5	once	TRBJ1-5	.	13	CASSPIESQPQHF	TGTGCCAGCAGCCCTATCGAGAGTCAGCCCCAGCATTTT
TRBV29-1	.	TRBJ2-7	TRBD1	13	CSVGRDSSYEQYF	TGCAGCGTTGGCCGGGACAGTTCCTACGAGCAGTACTTC
TRBV18	.	TRBJ2-5	.	16	CASSPTPRVWRETQYF	TGTGCCAGCTCACCGACCCCGAGGGTCTGGAGAGAGACCCAGTACTTC
TRBV19	few	TRBJ1-4	.	15	CASSIGRVTNEKLFF	TGTGCCAGTAGTATAGGCAGGGTAACTAATGAAAAACTGTTTTTT
TRBV6-5	.	TRBJ1-3	.	14	CASSRKIRGNTIYF	TGTGCCAGCAGTCGCAAAATCCGGGGAAACACCATATATTTT
TRBV5-6	.	TRBJ2-5	TRBD2	18	CASTPAVGRSGGGETQYF	TGTGCCAGCACCCCGGCGGTGGGGCGAAGCGGGGGAGGAGAGACCCAGTACTTC
TRBV29-1	.	TRBJ2-1	.	14	CSVLGVVSYNEQFF	TGCAGCGTTTTAGGAGTTGTCTCCTACAATGAGCAGTTCTTC
TRBV7-2	.	TRBJ2-7	.	14	CASSLEARVYEQYF	TGTGCCAGCAGCCTGGAGGCGCGGGTCTACGAGCAGTACTTC
TRBV11-2	once	TRBJ2-7	.	14	CASSSLRQVYEQYF	TGTGCCAGCAGCTCCCTTAGACAGGTTTACGAGCAGTACTTC
TRBV14	.	TRBJ2-1	TRBD2	13	CASSLWGGNEQFF	TGTGCCAGCAGCCTCTGGGGGGGCAATGAGCAGTTCTTC
TRBV10-1	.	TRBJ2-7	TRBD1	14	CASSPRDSTYEQYF	TGCGCCAGCAGCCCCCGGGACAGTACCTACGAGCAGTACTTC
TRBV4-1	.	TRBJ1-4	.	13	CASSQVVREKLFF	TGCGCCAGCAGCCAAGTCGTGCGAGAAAAACTGTTTTTT
TRBV23-1	.	TRBJ1-1	TRBD1	16	CASSHAVGQGDTEAFF	TGCGCCAGCAGTCACGCCGTGGGACAGGGGGACACTGAAGCTTTCTTT